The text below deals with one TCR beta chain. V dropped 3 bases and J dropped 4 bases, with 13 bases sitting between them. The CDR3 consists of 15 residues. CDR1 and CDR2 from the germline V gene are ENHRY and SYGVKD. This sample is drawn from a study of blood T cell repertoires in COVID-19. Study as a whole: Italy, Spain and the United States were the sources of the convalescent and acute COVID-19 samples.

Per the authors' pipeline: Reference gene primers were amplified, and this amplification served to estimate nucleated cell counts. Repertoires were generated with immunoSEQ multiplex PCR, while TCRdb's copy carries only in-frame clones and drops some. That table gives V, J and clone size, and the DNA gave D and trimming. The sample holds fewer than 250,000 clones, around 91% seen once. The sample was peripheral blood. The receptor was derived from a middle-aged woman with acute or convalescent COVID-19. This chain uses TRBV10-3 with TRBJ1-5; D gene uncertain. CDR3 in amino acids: CAISEKEQANQPQHF. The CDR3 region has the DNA TGTGCCATCAGTGAAAAGGAACAAGCGAATCAGCCCCAGCATTTT.